A selection of T cell receptor beta chains follows, all from one sample in a study of type 1 regulatory T cells. The antigens these receptors bind are not known. A single record per CDR3 protein comes from TCRdb applying MiXCR to the reads. The sample lists about 62,000 distinct CDR3 sequences, 62% occurring once. The specimen was cultured non-Tr1 T cells, either the whole culture or a sorted T cell fraction (not recorded which). The source of these receptors is a human donor in good health. Each CDR3 is given with its conserved first and last residue. The D gene is left open where the match is weak. Some rows mark clone size as missing; the rest say once, few, many or name a class of expanded clone.

cdr3_nt cdr3_aa v_call d_call clone_size cdr3_length j_call
TGCGCCAGCAGCTTTGGAGCGGTTGAGCAGTTCTTC CASSFGAVEQFF TRBV5-1 - few 12 TRBJ2-1
TGCGCCAGCAGCCTCACAGATACGCAGTATTTT CASSLTDTQYF TRBV5-1 - medium-sized 11 TRBJ2-3
TGTGCCAGCAGCTTGTTGACAGGAAACACCGGGGAGCTGTTTTTT CASSLLTGNTGELFF TRBV7-8 - few 15 TRBJ2-2
TGTGCCAGCACGTCCCCGACCTACGAGCAGTACTTC CASTSPTYEQYF TRBV27 - - 12 TRBJ2-7
TGCGCCAGCAGCCAAGCCGGGACTAGCGGGTGGAATGAGCAGTTCTTC CASSQAGTSGWNEQFF TRBV4-1 TRBD2 few 16 TRBJ2-1
TGCGCCAGCAGCCCCCGGGACACAAGAAGGAATGAGCAGTTCTTC CASSPRDTRRNEQFF TRBV4-3 - - 15 TRBJ2-1
TGTGCCACCAGCGGCCCCACTCCGGGACAGCATAATCAGCCCCAGCATTTT CATSGPTPGQHNQPQHF TRBV15 TRBD1 - 17 TRBJ1-5
TGCAGTGCCCGGACTAGCGGGAGAGCGAACACCGGGGAGCTGTTTTTT CSARTSGRANTGELFF TRBV20-1 TRBD2 few 16 TRBJ2-2
TGTGCCAGCAGCTTAGTGGGTAATCTCAGGGGAGCCAGAAACATTCAGTACTTC CASSLVGNLRGARNIQYF TRBV7-9 - - 18 TRBJ2-4
TGTGCCAGCAGCCAAGTCCCGGGACTAGCGGGAAAGCAAGAGACCCAGTACTTC CASSQVPGLAGKQETQYF TRBV3-1 TRBD2 - 18 TRBJ2-5
TGTGCCAGCTCCGAGCAGTACTTC CASSEQYF TRBV25-1 - - 8 TRBJ2-7
TGCGCCAGCAGCTTCGGGACTAGCGGGAACGAGCAGTACTTC CASSFGTSGNEQYF TRBV5-1 TRBD2 large 14 TRBJ2-7
TGTGCCAGCAGCAAAGGGACAGGGGGAATCTACGAGCAGTACTTC CASSKGTGGIYEQYF TRBV11-2 TRBD1 - 15 TRBJ2-7
TGTGCCAGCAGACCACAGGAGTTGTTGCCTGAAGCTTTCTTT CASRPQELLPEAFF TRBV6-2/TRBV6-3 - few 14 TRBJ1-1
TGTGCCAGCAGCCTTGAGGCGCTCTCCTACAATGAGCAGTTCTTC CASSLEALSYNEQFF TRBV7-3 - - 15 TRBJ2-1
TGTGCCACCAGTCCCAGCGGTGCCTACGAGCAGTACTTC CATSPSGAYEQYF TRBV24-1 - few 13 TRBJ2-7